This entry describes one T cell receptor (beta chain). Its antigen remains unknown. The sample originates from a study of vaccination effects on CD4 cells after COVID-19. The germline V gene encodes CDR1 WNHNN and CDR2 SYGVQD (reference sequence). The junction had 5 bases not matched to a gene; V was cut back by 0 bases and J by 1 base. The CDR3 consists of 18 residues. Using immunoSEQ multiplex PCR, the repertoire was profiled, and TCRdb retains in-frame clones only, with some absent. Altogether 25,000 to 40,000 clones are present, roughly 67% being singletons, with the ten largest covering 8% to 9%. Before sequencing took place, the ViraFEST assay used viral peptide pools to expand antigen-specific CD4+ T cells. Following an approximately 11-day culture, CD4+ T cells were purified. Each participant was administered two doses of either the BNT162b2 or the mRNA-1273 vaccine.

The starting material was CD4+ T cells from PBMCs cultured with SARS-CoV-2 spike peptides, obtained after COVID-19 vaccination. V gene TRBV10-1 combines with J gene TRBJ2-2, with 10 bases aligning to TRBD2. The TCR originated in a human donor who received a COVID-19 vaccine. Here the CDR3 DNA reads TGCGCCAGCAGTGAGTCGCTGGGACTAGCGCAGAACACCGGGGAGCTGTTTTTT. Encoded protein: CASSESLGLAQNTGELFF.